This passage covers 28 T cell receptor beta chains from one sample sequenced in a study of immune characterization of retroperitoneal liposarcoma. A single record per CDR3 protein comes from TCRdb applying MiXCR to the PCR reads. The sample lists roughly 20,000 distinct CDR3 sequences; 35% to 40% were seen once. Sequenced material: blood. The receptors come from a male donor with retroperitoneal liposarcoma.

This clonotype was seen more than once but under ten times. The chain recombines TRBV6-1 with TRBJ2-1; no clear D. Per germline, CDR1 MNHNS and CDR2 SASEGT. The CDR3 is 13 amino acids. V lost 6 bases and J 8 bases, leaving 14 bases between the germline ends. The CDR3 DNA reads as TGTGCCAGCAGCCCATGGGTGGAAGATGAGCAGTTCTTC. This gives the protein CASSPWVEDEQFF.

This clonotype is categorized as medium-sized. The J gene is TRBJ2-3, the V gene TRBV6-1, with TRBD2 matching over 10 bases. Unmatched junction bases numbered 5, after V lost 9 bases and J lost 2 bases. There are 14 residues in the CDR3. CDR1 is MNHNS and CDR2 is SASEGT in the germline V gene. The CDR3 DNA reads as TGTGCCAGTCTTAGCGGGGGGCTCACAGATACGCAGTATTTT. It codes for CASLSGGLTDTQYF.

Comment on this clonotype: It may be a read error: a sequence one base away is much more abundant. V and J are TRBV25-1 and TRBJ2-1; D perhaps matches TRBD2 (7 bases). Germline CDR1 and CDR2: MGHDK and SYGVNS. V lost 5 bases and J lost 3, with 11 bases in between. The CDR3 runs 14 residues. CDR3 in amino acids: CASSKGGGYNEQFF. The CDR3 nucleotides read TGTGCCAGCAGTAAGGGGGGGGGCTACAATGAGCAGTTCTTC.

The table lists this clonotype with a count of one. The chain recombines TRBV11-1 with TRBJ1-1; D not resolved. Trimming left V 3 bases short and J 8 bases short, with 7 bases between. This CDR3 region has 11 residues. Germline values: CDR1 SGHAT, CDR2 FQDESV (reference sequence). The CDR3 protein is CASSLTGEAFF. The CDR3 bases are TGTGCCAGCAGCTTGACGGGGGAAGCTTTCTTT.

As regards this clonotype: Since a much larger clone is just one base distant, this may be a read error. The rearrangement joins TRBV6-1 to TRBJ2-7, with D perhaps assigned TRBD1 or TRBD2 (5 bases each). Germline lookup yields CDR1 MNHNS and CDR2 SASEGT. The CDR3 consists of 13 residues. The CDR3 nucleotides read TGTGCCAGCAGTCCCCAATTGGGCCAGGCTGGGACCTTC. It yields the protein CASSPQLGQAGTF.

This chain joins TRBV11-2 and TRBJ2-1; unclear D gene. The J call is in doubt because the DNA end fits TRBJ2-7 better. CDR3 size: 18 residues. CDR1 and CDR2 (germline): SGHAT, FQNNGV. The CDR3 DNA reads TGTGCCAGCAGCTTAGATCCGCCCTTCCTAGACTCCTACAATGAGCAGTACTTC. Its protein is CASSLDPPFLDSYNEQYF.

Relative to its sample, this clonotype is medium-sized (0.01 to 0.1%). This CDR3 is CASSAYAVLYNEQYF. The CDR3 DNA is TGTGCCAGCAGTGCCTATGCGGTACTCTACAATGAGCAGTACTTC. The chain carries TRBV6-1 and TRBJ2-1; D remains ambiguous. The J call may be wrong; the DNA end is better matched by TRBJ2-7. Germline CDR1 MNHNS, CDR2 SASEGT. The CDR3 is 15 residues long.

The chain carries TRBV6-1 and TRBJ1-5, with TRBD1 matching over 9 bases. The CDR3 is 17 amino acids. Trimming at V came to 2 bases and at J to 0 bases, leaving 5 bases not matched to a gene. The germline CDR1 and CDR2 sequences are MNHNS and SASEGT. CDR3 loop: CASSEWGQGNSNQPQHF. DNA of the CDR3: TGTGCCAGCAGTGAATGGGGACAGGGAAATAGCAATCAGCCCCAGCATTTT.

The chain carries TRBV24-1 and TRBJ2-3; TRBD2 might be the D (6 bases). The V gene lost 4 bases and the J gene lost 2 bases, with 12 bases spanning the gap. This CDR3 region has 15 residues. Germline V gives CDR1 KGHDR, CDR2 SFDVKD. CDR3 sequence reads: CATSDLSSDTDTQYF. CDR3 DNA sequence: TGTGCCACCAGTGACTTATCTAGCGACACAGATACGCAGTATTTT.

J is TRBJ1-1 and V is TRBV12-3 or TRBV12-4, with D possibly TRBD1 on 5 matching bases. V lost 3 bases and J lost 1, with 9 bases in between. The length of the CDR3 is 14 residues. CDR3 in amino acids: CASSFSGKNTEAFF. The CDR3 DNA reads TGTGCCAGCAGTTTTTCAGGGAAGAACACTGAAGCTTTCTTT.

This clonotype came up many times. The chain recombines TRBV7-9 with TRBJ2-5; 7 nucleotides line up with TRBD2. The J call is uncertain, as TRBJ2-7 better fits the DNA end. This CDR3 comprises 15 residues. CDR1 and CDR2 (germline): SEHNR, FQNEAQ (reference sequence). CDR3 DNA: TGTGCCAGCAGCTTGGGGGAGGGCCCGACTCACGAGCAGTACTTC. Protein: CASSLGEGPTHEQYF.

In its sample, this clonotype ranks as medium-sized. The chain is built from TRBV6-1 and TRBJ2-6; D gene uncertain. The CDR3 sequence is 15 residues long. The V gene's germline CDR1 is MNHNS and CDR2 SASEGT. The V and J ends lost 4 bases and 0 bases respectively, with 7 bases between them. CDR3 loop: CASSVSYSGANVLTF. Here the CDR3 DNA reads TGTGCCAGCAGTGTTTCCTACTCTGGGGCCAACGTCCTGACTTTC.

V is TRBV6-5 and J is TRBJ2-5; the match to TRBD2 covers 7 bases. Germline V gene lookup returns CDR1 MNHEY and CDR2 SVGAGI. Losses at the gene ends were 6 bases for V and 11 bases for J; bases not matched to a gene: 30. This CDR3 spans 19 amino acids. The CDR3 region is CASRPVFLRERGDNNEQYF. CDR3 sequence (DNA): TGTGCCAGCAGGCCAGTTTTTCTTAGGGAGCGGGGCGATAACAATGAGCAGTACTTC.

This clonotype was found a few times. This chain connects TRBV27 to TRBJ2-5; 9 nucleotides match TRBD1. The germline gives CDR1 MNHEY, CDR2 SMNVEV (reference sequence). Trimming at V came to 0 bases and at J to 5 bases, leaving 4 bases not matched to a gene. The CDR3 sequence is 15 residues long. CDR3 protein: CASSLSYRGRETQYF. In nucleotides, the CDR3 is TGTGCCAGCAGTTTATCGTACAGGGGGCGTGAGACCCAGTACTTC.

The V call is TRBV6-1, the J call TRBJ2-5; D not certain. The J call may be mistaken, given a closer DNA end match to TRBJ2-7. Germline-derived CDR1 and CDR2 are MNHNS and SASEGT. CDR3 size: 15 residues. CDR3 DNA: TGTGCCAGCAGAAAAAGGGTGGCCGAACCCTACGAGCAGTACTTC. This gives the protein CASRKRVAEPYEQYF.

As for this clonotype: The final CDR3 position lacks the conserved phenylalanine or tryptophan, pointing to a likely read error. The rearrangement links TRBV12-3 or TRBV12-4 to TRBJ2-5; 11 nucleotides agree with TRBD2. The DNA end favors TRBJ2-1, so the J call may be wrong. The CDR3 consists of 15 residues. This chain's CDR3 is CASSLQLAGGETQFL. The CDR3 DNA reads TGTGCCAGCAGTTTACAGCTAGCGGGAGGAGAGACCCAGTTCTTA.

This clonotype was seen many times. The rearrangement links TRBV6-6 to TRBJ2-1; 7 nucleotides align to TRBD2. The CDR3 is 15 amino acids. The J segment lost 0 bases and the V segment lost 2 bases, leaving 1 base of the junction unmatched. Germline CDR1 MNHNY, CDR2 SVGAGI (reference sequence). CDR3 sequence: CASSYGGSSYNEQFF. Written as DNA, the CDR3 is TGTGCCAGCAGTTACGGCGGGAGCTCCTACAATGAGCAGTTCTTC.

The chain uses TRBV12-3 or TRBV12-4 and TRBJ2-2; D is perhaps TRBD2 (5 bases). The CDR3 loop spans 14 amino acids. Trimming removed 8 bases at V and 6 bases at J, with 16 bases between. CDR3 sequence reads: CASGNPRAAGELFF. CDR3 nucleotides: TGTGCCAGCGGAAATCCGAGGGCAGCCGGGGAGCTGTTTTTT.

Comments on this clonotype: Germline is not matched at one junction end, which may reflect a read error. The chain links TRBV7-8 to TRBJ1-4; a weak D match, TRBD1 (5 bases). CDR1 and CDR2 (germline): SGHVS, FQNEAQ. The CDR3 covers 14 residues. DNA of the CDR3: TGTGCCAGCAGACGGGGACCGACTAGTGAAAAACTGTTTTTT. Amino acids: CASRRGPTSEKLFF.

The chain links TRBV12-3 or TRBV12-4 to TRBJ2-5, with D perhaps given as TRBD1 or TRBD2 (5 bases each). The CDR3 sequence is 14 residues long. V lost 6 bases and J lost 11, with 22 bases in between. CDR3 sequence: CASSAGATPREQYF. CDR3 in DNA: TGTGCCAGCAGCGCCGGGGCTACCCCGAGAGAGCAGTACTTC.

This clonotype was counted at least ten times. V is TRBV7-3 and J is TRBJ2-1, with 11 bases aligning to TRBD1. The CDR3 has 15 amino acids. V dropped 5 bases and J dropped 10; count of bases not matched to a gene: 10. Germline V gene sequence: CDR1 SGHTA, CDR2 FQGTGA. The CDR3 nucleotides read TGTGCCAGCAGCCACGGACAGGGGGCCTCCTACGAGCAGTTCTTC. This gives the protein CASSHGQGASYEQFF.

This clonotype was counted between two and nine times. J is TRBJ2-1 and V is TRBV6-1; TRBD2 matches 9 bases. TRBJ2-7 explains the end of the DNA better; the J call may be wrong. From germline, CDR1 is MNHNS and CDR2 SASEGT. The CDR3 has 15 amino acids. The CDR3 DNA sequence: TGTGCCAGCAGTGTTGAGCTAGCGGGGAACTACGAGCAGTACGTC. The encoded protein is CASSVELAGNYEQYV.

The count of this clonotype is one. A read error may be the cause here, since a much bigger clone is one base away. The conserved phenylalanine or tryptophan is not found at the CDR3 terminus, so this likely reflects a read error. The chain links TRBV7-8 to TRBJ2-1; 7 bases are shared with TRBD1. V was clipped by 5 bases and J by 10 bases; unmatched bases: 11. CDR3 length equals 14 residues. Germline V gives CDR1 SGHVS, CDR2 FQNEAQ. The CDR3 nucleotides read TGTGCCAGCAGCGTCACAGGGGATTTCTACGAGCAGTTCTCC. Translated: CASSVTGDFYEQFS.

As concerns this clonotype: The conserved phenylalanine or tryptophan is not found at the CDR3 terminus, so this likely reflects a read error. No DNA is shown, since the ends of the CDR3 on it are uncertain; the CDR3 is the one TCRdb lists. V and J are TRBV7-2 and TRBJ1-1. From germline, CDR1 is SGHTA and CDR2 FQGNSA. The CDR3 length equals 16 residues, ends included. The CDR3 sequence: CASSLEDWRGTQYFGQ.

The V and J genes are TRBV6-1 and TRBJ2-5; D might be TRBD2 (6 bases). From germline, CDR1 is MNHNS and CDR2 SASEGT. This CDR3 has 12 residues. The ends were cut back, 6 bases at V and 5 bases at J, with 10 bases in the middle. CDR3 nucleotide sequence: TGTGCCAGCAGAAGAGGAGGGGAGACCCAGTACTTC. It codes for CASRRGGETQYF.

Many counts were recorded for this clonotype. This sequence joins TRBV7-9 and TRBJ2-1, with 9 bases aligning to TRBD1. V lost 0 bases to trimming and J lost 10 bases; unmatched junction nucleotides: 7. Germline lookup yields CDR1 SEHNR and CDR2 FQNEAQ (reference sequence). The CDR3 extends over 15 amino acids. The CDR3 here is CASSLASDRGDEQFF. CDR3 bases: TGTGCCAGCAGCTTAGCATCCGACAGGGGGGACGAGCAGTTCTTC.

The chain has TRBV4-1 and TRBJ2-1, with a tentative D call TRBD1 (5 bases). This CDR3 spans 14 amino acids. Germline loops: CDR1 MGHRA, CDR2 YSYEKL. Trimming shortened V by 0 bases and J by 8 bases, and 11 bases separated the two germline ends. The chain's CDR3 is CASSQEFQGDEQFF. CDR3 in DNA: TGCGCCAGCAGCCAAGAGTTCCAGGGCGATGAGCAGTTCTTC.

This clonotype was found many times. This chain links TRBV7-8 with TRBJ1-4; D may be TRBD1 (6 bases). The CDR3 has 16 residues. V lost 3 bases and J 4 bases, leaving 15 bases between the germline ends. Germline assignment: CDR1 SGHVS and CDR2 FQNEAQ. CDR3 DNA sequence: TGTGCCAGCAGCTTTAAACAGGGCATTGGTAATGAAAAACTGTTTTTT. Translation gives CASSFKQGIGNEKLFF.